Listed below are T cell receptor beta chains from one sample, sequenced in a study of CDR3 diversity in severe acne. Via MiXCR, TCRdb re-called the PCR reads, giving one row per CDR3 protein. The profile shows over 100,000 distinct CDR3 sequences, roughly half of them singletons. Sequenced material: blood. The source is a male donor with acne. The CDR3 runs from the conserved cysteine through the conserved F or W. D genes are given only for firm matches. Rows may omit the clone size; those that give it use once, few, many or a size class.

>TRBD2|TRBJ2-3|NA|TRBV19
TGTGCCAGTTGTGCGTACCATCTAGCGGGAAGCACAGATACGCAGTATTTT
CASCAYHLAGSTDTQYF
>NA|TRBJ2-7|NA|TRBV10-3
TGTGCCATCACTGATGGGTCGACGGCTACCTACGAGCAGTACTTC
CAITDGSTATYEQYF
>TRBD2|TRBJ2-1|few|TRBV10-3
TGTGCCATCAGTGACCGGGGGACTAGCGGGAGGACAGAAGGTGAAAGCTCCTACAATGAGCAGTTCTTC
CAISDRGTSGRTEGESSYNEQFF
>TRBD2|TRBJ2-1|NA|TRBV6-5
TGTGCCAGCAGCCTTAGCGGGTCCGGCTTATGGGAGCAGTTCTTC
CASSLSGSGLWEQFF
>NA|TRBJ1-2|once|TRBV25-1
TGTGCCAGCAAGTTCCAGGGTACCTATGGCTACACCTTC
CASKFQGTYGYTF
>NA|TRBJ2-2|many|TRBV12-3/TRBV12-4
TGTGCCAGCAGTTTTCGGGGAAGAGTGTCCGGGGAGCTGTTTTTT
CASSFRGRVSGELFF
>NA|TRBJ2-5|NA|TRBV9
TGTGCCAGCAGCTTGTGGAGGGGCGAGACCCAGTACTTC
CASSLWRGETQYF
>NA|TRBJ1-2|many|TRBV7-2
TGTGCCAGCAGACTGAACTATGGCTACACCTTC
CASRLNYGYTF
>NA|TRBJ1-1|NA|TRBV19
TGTGCCCGCCGAGAGGGAGTGAACACTGAAGCTTTCTTT
CARREGVNTEAFF
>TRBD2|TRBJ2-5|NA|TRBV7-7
TGTGCTAGCAGCGAAAGTGGACTAGCGGGAGACCAGTACCAAGAGACCCAGTACTTC
CASSESGLAGDQYQETQYF
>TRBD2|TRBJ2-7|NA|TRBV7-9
TGCGCCAGCAGCCGACTAGGAGCGGGAGGGCCCGAGCAGTACTTC
CASSRLGAGGPEQYF
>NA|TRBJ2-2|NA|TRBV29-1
TGCAGCGTTGAAGAACAGGGCTACACCGGGGAGCTGTTTTTT
CSVEEQGYTGELFF
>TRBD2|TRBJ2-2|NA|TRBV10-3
TGTGCCGCAGCGGGGGTGGGTAGCGGGAGCCCCGGGGAGCTGTTTTTT
CAAAGVGSGSPGELFF
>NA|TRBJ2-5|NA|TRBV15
TGTGCCACCAGCAGAGATCCTGGATATGGGCGACATTTGGAGACCCAGTACTTC
CATSRDPGYGRHLETQYF
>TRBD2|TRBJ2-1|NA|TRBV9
TGTGCCAGCAGCGACCGGACTAGCGGGAGCTATGAGCAGTTCTTC
CASSDRTSGSYEQFF
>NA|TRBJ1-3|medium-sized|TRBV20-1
TGCAGTGCTAGAGGTGGGGGGCGCAAGGGAAACACCATATATTTT
CSARGGGRKGNTIYF